This T cell receptor (beta chain) derives from a study of T cell changes during pregnancy in multiple sclerosis. Generated by immunoSEQ multiplex PCR, the TCRdb table keeps only in-frame clones and is missing some. This table has tens of thousands of clones, 75% to 90% appearing once. The receptor was isolated from a female donor in good health, enrolled as a control in a pregnancy study. The material sequenced was peripheral blood, taken after pregnancy.

The CDR3 loop reads CASSWGTSGSRSDTQYF. The CDR3, as DNA: TGTGCCAGCAGCTGGGGGACTAGCGGGAGCCGTTCAGATACGCAGTATTTT. The chain employs TRBV5-8 and TRBJ2-3; 14 bases fit TRBD2. The CDR3 is made up of 17 amino acids. From germline, CDR1 is SGHTS and CDR2 YDEGEE. Losses at the gene ends were 3 bases for V and 4 bases for J; bases not matched to a gene: 7.